This T cell receptor beta chain was retrieved from a study of T cells after posttransplantation cyclophosphamide. Findings of the study overall: Donor CD8+ memory clones often dominated recipient blood repertoires at later times. Recipient CMV seropositivity and CMV reactivation strongly tracked TRB clonality. TRB overlap between skin or GI tissue T cells and blood was limited.

Cyclophosphamide on days +3 and +4 followed busulfan-fludarabine conditioning and a marrow graft. Germline assignment: CDR1 MNHEY and CDR2 SMNVEV (reference sequence). V lost 5 bases and J lost 2; bases outside the gene matches: 15. The CDR3 sequence is 19 residues long. The repertoire was sequenced with immunoSEQ multiplex PCR; TCRdb's copy has only in-frame clones and lacks some. The table includes 30,000 to 45,000 clones, around 80% detected once. This clone was counted a single time. Its antigen is currently unknown. The V call is TRBV27, the J call TRBJ1-5; 10 nucleotides agree with TRBD1. The TCR sequence derives from a female patient aged 40-49 years who received an allogeneic stem cell transplant from a related donor, was CMV-positive, and had no GVHD. Part of the T cell pool may stem from the graft donor. The source material was CD4+ T cells sorted from blood, sampled about 1,900 days after a stem cell transplant with posttransplant cyclophosphamide. CDR3 region: CASSQRTGGSVNGNQPQHF. In DNA form, the CDR3 reads TGTGCCAGCAGTCAACGGACAGGGGGAAGTGTCAATGGCAATCAGCCCCAGCATTTT.